Presented here are 18 T cell receptor beta chains from one specimen sequenced in a study of identical twins. TCRdb re-called the 5' RACE reads with MiXCR, one entry per CDR3 protein. The sample records about 890,000 distinct CDR3 sequences, around an eighth being singletons. Another study also made use of these data, one on yellow fever vaccine responses in identical twins.

Sequenced input: PBMCs. Source of these receptors: a young woman in good health.

This clonotype has more than one count but fewer than ten. The rearrangement links TRBV2 to TRBJ2-5; TRBD2 might be the D (6 bases). Trimming took off 4 bases at V and 2 bases at J, with 14 bases between the two ends. The CDR3 covers 15 residues. CDR1 is SNHLY and CDR2 is FYNNEI in the germline V gene. As DNA, the CDR3 is TGTGCCAGCAGTGCAGCAGGCGGGATACAAGAGACCCAGTACTTC. It encodes CASSAAGGIQETQYF.

This chain joins TRBV27 and TRBJ2-5; a possible D gene is TRBD1 (6 bases). Per the germline V gene, CDR1 is MNHEY and CDR2 is SMNVEV (reference sequence). This CDR3 is 16 amino acids long. V lost 0 bases to trimming and J lost 4 bases, with 15 bases between them. The CDR3 DNA reads TGTGCCAGCAGTTTATCAGCAGGGGCGTTGAGAGAGACCCAGTACTTC. Amino acids: CASSLSAGALRETQYF.

The chain carries TRBV12-3 or TRBV12-4 and TRBJ2-5; D might be TRBD2 (5 bases). The CDR3 spans 13 residues. With 3 bases removed from V and 4 bases from J, the gap between germline ends came to 9 bases. For the CDR3, the DNA is TGTGCCAGCAGTTTTTTCGAGGGAGAGACCCAGTACTTC. Translating gives CASSFFEGETQYF.

There are many counts of this clonotype. The J gene is TRBJ2-7, the V gene TRBV15, with 7 bases matching TRBD1. CDR1 LNHNV and CDR2 YYDKDF come from the germline V gene (reference sequence). The CDR3 spans 15 residues. V was pared by 1 base and J by 0 bases, with 3 bases of the junction left unmatched. CDR3 protein: CATSRAPGGSYEQYF. The DNA for the CDR3 is TGTGCCACCAGCAGAGCACCAGGGGGCTCCTACGAGCAGTACTTC. Variable domain in full (rest from reference TRBV15 and TRBJ2-7): DAMVIQNPRYQVTQFGKPVTLSCSQTLNHNVMYWYQQKSSQAPKLLFHYYDKDFNNEADTPDNFQSRRPNTSFCFLDIRSPGLGDTAMYLCATSRAPGGSYEQYFGPGTRLTVT.

The sample holds many counts of this clonotype. The chain recombines TRBV3-1 with TRBJ2-1, with TRBD2 identical over 9 bases. CDR1 LGHDT and CDR2 YNNKEL come from the germline V gene (reference sequence). Trimming cost V 4 bases and J 4 bases; bases outside gene matches: 11. CDR3 length: 17 residues. The CDR3 reads CASSPSGTSRGYNEQFF. The CDR3, as DNA: TGTGCCAGCAGCCCCTCAGGGACTAGCCGAGGATACAATGAGCAGTTCTTC.

V gene TRBV7-9 combines with J gene TRBJ2-2, with D possibly being TRBD2 (7 bases). Trimming took off 0 bases at V and 3 bases at J, with 11 bases between the two ends. The germline gives CDR1 SEHNR, CDR2 FQNEAQ (reference sequence). The CDR3 extends over 16 amino acids. The CDR3 nucleotides read TGTGCCAGCAGCTTAGCAACAGGGAGGGACACCGGGGAGCTGTTTTTT. Translation: CASSLATGRDTGELFF.

The chain links TRBV3-1 to TRBJ2-4, with D perhaps matching TRBD1 (7 bases). Germline V gives CDR1 LGHDT, CDR2 YNNKEL (reference sequence). The CDR3 contains 19 residues. Trimming removed 0 bases at V and 9 bases at J, with 27 bases between. This chain's CDR3 is CASSQDQEAGGLFLSIQYF. The CDR3 DNA is TGTGCCAGCAGCCAAGATCAGGAGGCAGGGGGACTGTTCTTGAGCATTCAGTACTTC.

This clonotype has a count of ten or more. This sequence joins TRBV20-1 and TRBJ1-1, with D possibly being TRBD1 (5 bases). Germline CDR1 DFQATT, CDR2 SNEGSKA (reference sequence). With 3 bases removed from V and 5 bases from J, the gap between germline ends came to 10 bases. The CDR3 is 12 residues long. DNA of the CDR3: TGCAGTGCTAGTGTCAGGGAGACTGAAGCTTTCTTT. Its protein is CSASVRETEAFF.

V and J are TRBV10-3 and TRBJ2-3; no firm D call. Trimming removed 4 bases at V and 4 bases at J, with 6 bases between. This CDR3 has 12 amino acids. Per germline, CDR1 ENHRY and CDR2 SYGVKD. The DNA of the CDR3 is TGTGCCATCAGTGTTGGGGCAGATACGCAGTATTTT. This translates into CAISVGADTQYF.

V and J are TRBV9 and TRBJ2-1; TRBD2 is a possible D gene (6 bases). V lost 3 bases and J 12 bases, leaving 13 bases between the germline ends. This CDR3 contains 12 residues. CDR1 SGDLS and CDR2 YYNGEE come from the germline V gene. The CDR3 bases are TGTGCCAGCAGCGGAACAGCGGGTGTGCAGTTCTTC. Amino acids: CASSGTAGVQFF.

The table lists this clonotype with a few counts. The chain has TRBV5-5 and TRBJ1-4; 7 bases are shared with TRBD1. The length of the CDR3 is 16 residues. Germline V CDR1 and CDR2: SGHKS, YYEKEE (reference sequence). With 0 bases clipped from V and 5 bases from J, the junction kept 7 bases outside the gene matches. DNA for the CDR3: TGTGCCAGCAGCTTGGTGAGGGGGACAGAAAATGAAAAACTGTTTTTT. This gives the protein CASSLVRGTENEKLFF.

In its sample, this clonotype was seen a few times. The chain links TRBV10-3 to TRBJ2-3; 11 bases agree with TRBD1. Germline CDR1 and CDR2: ENHRY and SYGVKD. V was clipped by 1 base and J by 9 bases; unmatched bases: 6. The CDR3 is 15 residues long. The CDR3 DNA reads as TGTGCCATCAGTGAGTGGGACAGGGGGTCTCTCACGCAGTATTTT. Translated: CAISEWDRGSLTQYF.

Only a few counts were recorded for this clonotype. A much larger clone lies a single base off, so this may be a read error. This CDR3 fails to terminate in the conserved phenylalanine or tryptophan, so it likely reflects a read error. The chain employs TRBV27 and TRBJ2-1; D is ambiguous. Trimming stripped 4 bases from V and 5 bases from J, with 12 bases between. Germline CDR1 and CDR2: MNHEY and SMNVEV (reference sequence). The CDR3 runs to 14 residues. The CDR3 spells CASSSSPVNNEQFS. Here the CDR3 DNA reads TGTGCCAGCAGTTCCTCCCCGGTAAACAATGAGCAGTTCTCC.

Many counts were recorded for this clonotype. The chain employs TRBV27 and TRBJ1-4; TRBD1 matches at 9 bases. V dropped 8 bases and J dropped 8; count of bases not matched to a gene: 9. This CDR3 comprises 14 residues. Germline CDR1 is MNHEY and CDR2 is SMNVEV (reference sequence). The CDR3 DNA sequence: TGTGCCAGCCGACCACAGGGGGCAGGAGAAAAACTGTTTTTT. Translating gives CASRPQGAGEKLFF. Combining the CDR3 with reference TRBV27 and TRBJ1-4 gives the whole variable domain EAQVTQNPRYLITVTGKKLTVTCSQNMNHEYMSWYRQDPGLGLRQIYYSMNVEVTDKGDVPEGYKVSRKEKRNFPLILESPSPNQTSLYFCASRPQGAGEKLFFGSGTQLSVL.

The chain combines TRBV20-1 with TRBJ1-2, with TRBD1 identical over 7 bases. The CDR3 has 13 amino acids. Trimming removed 2 bases from V and 7 bases from J; junction bases left unmatched: 7. CDR1 DFQATT and CDR2 SNEGSKA come from the germline V gene (reference sequence). The CDR3 DNA sequence: TGCAGTGCTAGAAGGGGACAGACTCCTGGCTACACCTTC. This codes for CSARRGQTPGYTF.

Details on this clonotype: A much larger clonotype is one base distant, so this may be a read error. The genes are TRBV12-3 or TRBV12-4 and TRBJ2-1; 7 bases fit TRBD1. CDR3 length: 14 residues. CDR3 sequence reads: CTSSLDRAYNEQFF. CDR3 nucleotides: TGTACCAGCAGTCTCGACAGGGCCTACAATGAGCAGTTCTTC.

This clonotype was detected only a few times. The chain recombines TRBV27 with TRBJ2-2, with 8 bases identical to TRBD1. J lost 4 bases, V lost 3 bases, and 4 bases had no gene match. There are 15 residues in the CDR3. The germline gives CDR1 MNHEY, CDR2 SMNVEV (reference sequence). In DNA form, the CDR3 reads TGTGCCAGCAGTTTGACAGGGGTGATCACCGGGGAGCTGTTTTTT. Encoded protein: CASSLTGVITGELFF.

There are many counts of this clonotype. This chain joins TRBV5-1 and TRBJ2-7, with TRBD2 identical over 13 bases. The CDR3 has 17 amino acids. Germline V CDR1 and CDR2: SGHRS, YFSETQ. Losses at the gene ends were 3 bases for V and 3 bases for J; bases not matched to a gene: 9. In DNA form, the CDR3 reads TGCGCCAGCAGCTGGGGACTAGCGGGATTACTCAGCTACGAGCAGTACTTC. It is translated as CASSWGLAGLLSYEQYF.